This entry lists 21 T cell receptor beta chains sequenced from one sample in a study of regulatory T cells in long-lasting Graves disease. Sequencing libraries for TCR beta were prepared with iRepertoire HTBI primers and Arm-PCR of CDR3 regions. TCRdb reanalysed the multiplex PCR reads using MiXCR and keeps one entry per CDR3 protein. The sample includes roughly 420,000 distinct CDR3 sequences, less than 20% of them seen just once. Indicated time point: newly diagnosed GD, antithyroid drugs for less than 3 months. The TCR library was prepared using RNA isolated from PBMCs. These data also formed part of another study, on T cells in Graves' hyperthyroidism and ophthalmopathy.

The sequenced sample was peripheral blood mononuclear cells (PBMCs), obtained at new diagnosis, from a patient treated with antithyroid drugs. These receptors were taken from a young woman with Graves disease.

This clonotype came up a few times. CDR3 nucleotides: TGTGCCAGCACCCAAGGTCCCCGGACAGACTATGGCTACACCTTC. It encodes CASTQGPRTDYGYTF. The chain couples TRBV6-2 or TRBV6-3 to TRBJ1-2, with a tentative D call TRBD1 (6 bases). The CDR3 covers 15 residues. Germline V gene data show CDR1 as MNHEY and CDR2 as SVGEGT. The V end lost 7 bases, the J end lost 3 bases, and 18 bases lay between the germline ends.

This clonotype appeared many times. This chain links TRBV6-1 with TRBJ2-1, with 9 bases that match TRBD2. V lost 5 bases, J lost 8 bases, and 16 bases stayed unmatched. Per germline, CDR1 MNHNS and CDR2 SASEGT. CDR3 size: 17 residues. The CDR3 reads CASSSSGSVRAVDEQFF. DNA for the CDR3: TGTGCCAGCAGTAGTAGCGGGAGCGTGAGGGCCGTAGATGAGCAGTTCTTC.

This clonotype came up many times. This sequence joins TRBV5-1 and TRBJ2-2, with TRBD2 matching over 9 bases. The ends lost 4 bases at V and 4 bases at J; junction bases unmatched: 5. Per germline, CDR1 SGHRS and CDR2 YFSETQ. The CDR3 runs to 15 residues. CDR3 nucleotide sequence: TGCGCCAGCAGCACAGCGGGGGGCTTCACCGGGGAGCTGTTTTTT. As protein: CASSTAGGFTGELFF.

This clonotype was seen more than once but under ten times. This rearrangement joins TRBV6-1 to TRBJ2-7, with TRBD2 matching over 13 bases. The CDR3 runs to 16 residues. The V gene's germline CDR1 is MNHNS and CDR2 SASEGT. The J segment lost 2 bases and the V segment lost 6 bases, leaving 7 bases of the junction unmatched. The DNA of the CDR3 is TGTGCCAGCAGCCTGAAAGGACTAGCGGGAGCCTACGAGCAGTACTTC. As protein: CASSLKGLAGAYEQYF.

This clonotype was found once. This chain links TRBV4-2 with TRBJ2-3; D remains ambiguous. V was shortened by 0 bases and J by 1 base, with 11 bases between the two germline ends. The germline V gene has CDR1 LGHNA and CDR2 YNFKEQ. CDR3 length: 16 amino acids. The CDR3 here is CASSQEWVGGTDTQYF. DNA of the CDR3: TGTGCCAGCAGCCAAGAATGGGTCGGAGGCACAGATACGCAGTATTTT.

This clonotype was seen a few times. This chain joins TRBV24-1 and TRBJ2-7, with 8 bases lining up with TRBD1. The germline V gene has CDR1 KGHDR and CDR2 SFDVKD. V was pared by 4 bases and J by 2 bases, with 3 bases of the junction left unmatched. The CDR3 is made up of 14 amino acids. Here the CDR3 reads CATSDRDRTYEQYF. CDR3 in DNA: TGTGCCACCAGTGACCGGGACAGGACCTACGAGCAGTACTTC.

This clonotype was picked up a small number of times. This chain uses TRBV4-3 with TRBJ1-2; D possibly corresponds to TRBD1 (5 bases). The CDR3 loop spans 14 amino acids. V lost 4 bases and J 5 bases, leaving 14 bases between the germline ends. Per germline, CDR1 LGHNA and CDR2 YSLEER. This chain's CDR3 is CASSPKTAGYGYTF. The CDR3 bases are TGCGCCAGCAGCCCGAAAACGGCAGGGTATGGCTACACCTTC.

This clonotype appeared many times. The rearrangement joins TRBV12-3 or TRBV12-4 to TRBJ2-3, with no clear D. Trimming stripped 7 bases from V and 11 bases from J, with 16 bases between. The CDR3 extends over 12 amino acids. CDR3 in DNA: TGTGCCAGCAACCGCTTGGGCTCTAAGCAGTATTTT. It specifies CASNRLGSKQYF.

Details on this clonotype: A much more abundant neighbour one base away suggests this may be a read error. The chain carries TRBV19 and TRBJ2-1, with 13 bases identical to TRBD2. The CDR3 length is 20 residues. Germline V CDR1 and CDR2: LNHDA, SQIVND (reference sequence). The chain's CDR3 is CVSSTNLLGTSGMAYNEQFF. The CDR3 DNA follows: TGTGTCAGTAGTACGAATCTTCTGGGGACTAGCGGGATGGCCTACAATGAGCAGTTCTTC.

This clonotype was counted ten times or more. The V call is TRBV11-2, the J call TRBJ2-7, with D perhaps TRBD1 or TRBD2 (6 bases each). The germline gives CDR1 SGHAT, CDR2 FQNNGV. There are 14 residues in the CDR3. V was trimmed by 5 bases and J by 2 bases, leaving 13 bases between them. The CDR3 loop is CASSEQGGAYEQYF. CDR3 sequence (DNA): TGTGCCAGCAGCGAACAGGGAGGCGCCTACGAGCAGTACTTC.

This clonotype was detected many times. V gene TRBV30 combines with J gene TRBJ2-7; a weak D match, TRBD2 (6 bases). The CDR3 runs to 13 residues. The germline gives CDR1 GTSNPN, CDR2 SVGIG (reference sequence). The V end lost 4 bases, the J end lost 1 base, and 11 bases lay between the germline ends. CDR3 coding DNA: TGTGCCTGGAACCGGGGGATATCCTACGAGCAGTACTTC. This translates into CAWNRGISYEQYF.

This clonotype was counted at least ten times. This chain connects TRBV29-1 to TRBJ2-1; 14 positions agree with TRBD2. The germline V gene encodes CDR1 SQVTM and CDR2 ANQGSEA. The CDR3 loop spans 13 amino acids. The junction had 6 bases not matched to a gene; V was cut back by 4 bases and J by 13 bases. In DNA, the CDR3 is TGCAGCGTTGGACTAGCGGGAGGGTTACCCCAGTTCTTC. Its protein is CSVGLAGGLPQFF.

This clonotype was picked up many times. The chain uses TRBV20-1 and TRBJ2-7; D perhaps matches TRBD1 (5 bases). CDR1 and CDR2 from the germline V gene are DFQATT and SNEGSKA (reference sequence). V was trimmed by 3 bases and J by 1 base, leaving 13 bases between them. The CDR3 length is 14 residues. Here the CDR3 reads CSASALGPSYEQYF. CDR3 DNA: TGCAGTGCTAGCGCTCTGGGGCCTTCCTACGAGCAGTACTTC.

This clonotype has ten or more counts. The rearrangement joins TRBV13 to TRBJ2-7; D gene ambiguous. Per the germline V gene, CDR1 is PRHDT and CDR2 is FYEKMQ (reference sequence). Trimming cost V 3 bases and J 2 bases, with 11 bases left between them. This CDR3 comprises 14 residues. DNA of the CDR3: TGTGCCAGCAGCTTGGACGTCCCACCCTACGAGCAGTACTTC. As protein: CASSLDVPPYEQYF.

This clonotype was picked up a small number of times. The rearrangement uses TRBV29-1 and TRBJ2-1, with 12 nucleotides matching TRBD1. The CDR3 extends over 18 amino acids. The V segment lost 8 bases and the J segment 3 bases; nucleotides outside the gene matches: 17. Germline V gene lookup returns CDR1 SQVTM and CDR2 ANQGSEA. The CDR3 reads CSSIGTGGTSGLYNEQFF. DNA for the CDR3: TGCAGCTCCATAGGGACAGGGGGCACTAGCGGTCTCTACAATGAGCAGTTCTTC.

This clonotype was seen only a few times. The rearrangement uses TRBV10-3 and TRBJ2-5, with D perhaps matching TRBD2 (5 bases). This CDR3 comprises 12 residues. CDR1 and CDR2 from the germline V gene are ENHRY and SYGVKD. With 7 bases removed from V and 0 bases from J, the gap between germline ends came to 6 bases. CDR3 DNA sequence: TGTGCCATCAAAGCGGACCAAGAGACCCAGTACTTC. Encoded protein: CAIKADQETQYF.

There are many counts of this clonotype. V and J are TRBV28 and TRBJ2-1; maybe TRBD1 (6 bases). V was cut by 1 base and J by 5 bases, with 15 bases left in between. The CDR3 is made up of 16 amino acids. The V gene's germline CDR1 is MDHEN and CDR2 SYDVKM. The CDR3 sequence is CASSLFGRGPHNEQFF. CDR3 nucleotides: TGTGCCAGCAGTTTATTCGGCAGGGGTCCACACAATGAGCAGTTCTTC. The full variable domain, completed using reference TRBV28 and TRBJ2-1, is DVKVTQSSRYLVKRTGEKVFLECVQDMDHENMFWYRQDPGLGLRLIYFSYDVKMKEKGDIPEGYSVSREKKERFSLILESASTNQTSMYLCASSLFGRGPHNEQFFGPGTRLTVL.

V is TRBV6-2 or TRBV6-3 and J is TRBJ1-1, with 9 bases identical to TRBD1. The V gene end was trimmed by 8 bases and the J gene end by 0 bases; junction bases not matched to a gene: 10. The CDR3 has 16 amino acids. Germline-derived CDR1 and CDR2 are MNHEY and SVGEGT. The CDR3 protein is CASPPGQGYMNTEAFF. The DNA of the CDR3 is TGTGCCAGCCCCCCGGGACAGGGATACATGAACACTGAAGCTTTCTTT.

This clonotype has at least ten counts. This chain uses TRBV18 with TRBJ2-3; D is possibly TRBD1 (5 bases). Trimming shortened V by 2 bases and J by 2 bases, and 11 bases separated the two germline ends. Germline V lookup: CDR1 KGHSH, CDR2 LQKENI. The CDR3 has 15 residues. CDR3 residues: CASSPETEYTDTQYF. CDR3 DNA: TGTGCCAGCTCACCAGAGACAGAATACACAGATACGCAGTATTTT.

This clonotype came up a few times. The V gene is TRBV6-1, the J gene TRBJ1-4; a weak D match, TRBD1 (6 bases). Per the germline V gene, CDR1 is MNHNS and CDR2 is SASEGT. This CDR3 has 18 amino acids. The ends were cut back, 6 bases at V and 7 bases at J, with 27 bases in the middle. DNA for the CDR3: TGTGCCAGCAGCCCCCGGGACATCCGGGCCCTCGGGACTGAAAAACTGTTTTTT. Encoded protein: CASSPRDIRALGTEKLFF.

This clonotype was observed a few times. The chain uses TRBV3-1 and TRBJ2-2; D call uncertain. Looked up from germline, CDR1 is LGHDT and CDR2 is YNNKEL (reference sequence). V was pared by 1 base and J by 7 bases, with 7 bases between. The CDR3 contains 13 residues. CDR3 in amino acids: CASSQASRGELFF. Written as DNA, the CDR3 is TGTGCCAGCAGCCAAGCGAGCCGCGGGGAGCTGTTTTTT.